This TCR beta chain was retrieved from a study of cytomegalovirus exposure and HLA in healthy donors. Study observations and caveats: When analyzed later, the rates of TCR association showed variation by HLA locus, with DRB1 the most and HLA-C the fewest.

There are 13 residues in the CDR3. Germline CDR1 is MNHEY and CDR2 is SVGAGI. V was pared by 9 bases and J by 4 bases, with 5 bases of the junction left unmatched. Use of 60 Vbeta and 13 Jbeta primers characterized the PCR. The table came from immunoSEQ multiplex PCR; TCRdb's copy has only in-frame clones and leaves some out. The sample has roughly 100,000 clones, less than 85% seen once. For this clone: Its antigen is not identified.

V gene TRBV6-5 combines with J gene TRBJ1-1; 10 bases agree with TRBD1. The sequence was obtained from a man in his forties or fifties in good health and CMV-seronegative. The source material was PBMCs. CDR3 loop: CASRQGAGTEAFF. The CDR3, as DNA: TGTGCCAGTAGACAGGGGGCGGGCACTGAAGCTTTCTTT.